The T cell receptor (beta chain) described here comes from a study of cytomegalovirus exposure and HLA in healthy donors. The CDR3 consists of 13 residues. CDR1 is SGHDT, CDR2 YYEEEE, per germline. Trimming stripped 1 base from V and 6 bases from J, with 8 bases between. Amplification used 60 Vbeta primers and 13 Jbeta primers. Generated by immunoSEQ multiplex PCR, the TCRdb table keeps only in-frame clones and is missing some. Among more than 110,000 clones, approximately 70% were seen once, and the ten largest hold over 1%. This rearrangement joins TRBV5-6 to TRBJ2-1; D possibly corresponds to TRBD1 (6 bases). The sample comprised PBMCs. The sequence was collected from a woman aged 40 to 50 in good health and CMV-seronegative. Here the CDR3 reads CASSLRGSNEQFF. The CDR3 nucleotides read TGTGCCAGCAGCTTGAGGGGGAGCAATGAGCAGTTCTTC.